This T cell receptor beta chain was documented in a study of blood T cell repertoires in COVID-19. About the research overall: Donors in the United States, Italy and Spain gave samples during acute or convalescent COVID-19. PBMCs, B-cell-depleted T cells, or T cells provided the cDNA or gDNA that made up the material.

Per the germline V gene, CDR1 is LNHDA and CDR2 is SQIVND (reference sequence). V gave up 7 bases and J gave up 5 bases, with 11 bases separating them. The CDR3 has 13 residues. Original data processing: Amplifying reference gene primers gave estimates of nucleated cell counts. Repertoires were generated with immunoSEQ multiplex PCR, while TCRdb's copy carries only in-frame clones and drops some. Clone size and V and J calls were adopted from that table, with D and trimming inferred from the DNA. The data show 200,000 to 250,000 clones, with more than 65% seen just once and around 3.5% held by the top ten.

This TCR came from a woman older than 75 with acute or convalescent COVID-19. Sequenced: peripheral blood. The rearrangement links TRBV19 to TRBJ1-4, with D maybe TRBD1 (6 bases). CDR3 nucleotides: TGTGCCAGTATGGGGACACGCAATGAAAAACTGTTTTTT. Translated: CASMGTRNEKLFF.